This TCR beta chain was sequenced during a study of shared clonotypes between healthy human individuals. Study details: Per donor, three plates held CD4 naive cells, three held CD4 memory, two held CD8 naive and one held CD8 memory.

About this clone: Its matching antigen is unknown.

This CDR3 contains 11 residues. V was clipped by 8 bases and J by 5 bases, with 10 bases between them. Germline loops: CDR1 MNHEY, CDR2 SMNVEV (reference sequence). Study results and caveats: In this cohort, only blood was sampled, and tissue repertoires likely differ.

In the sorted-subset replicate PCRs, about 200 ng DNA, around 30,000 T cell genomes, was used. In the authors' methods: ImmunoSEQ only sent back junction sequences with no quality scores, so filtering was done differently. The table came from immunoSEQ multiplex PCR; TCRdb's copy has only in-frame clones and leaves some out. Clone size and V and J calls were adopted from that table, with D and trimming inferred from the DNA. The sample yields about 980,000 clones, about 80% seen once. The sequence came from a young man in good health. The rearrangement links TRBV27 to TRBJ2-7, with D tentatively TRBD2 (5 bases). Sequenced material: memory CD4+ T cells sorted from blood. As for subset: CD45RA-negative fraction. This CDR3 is CASRGLNEQYF. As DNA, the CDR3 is TGTGCCAGCCGGGGTCTCAACGAGCAGTACTTC.